The rows below give T cell receptor beta chains drawn from one sample of a study of brain T cells in children with intractable seizures. TCRdb's table, derived via immunoSEQ multiplex PCR, lists solely in-frame clones and lacks some. The sample consists of tens of thousands of clones, about nine tenths of them appearing once. Specimen: peripheral blood, collected at surgery. Source of these receptors: a girl aged 2 to 10 with tuberous sclerosis and intractable seizures. Both conserved end residues are part of each CDR3. The order of the fields is CDR3 protein, CDR3 length, J gene, V gene.

CDR3: CASSLTGPGAFF
length: 12
J: TRBJ1-1
V: TRBV11-2

CDR3: CASSLAGGHSGANVLTF
length: 17
J: TRBJ2-6
V: TRBV7-3

CDR3: CASRGPHWGYEQYF
length: 14
J: TRBJ2-7
V: TRBV9

CDR3: CASSPRNDGYTF
length: 12
J: TRBJ1-2
V: TRBV12-3/TRBV12-4

CDR3: CASSYPVGNYEQYF
length: 14
J: TRBJ2-7
V: TRBV6-2/TRBV6-3

CDR3: CASSKDRYQPQHF
length: 13
J: TRBJ1-5
V: TRBV11-2

CDR3: CASSQEGNGGYYEQYF
length: 16
J: TRBJ2-7
V: TRBV3-1/TRBV3-2

CDR3: CASSGKRIDGYTF
length: 13
J: TRBJ1-2
V: TRBV18

CDR3: CASSLVTEAFF
length: 11
J: TRBJ1-1
V: TRBV7-2

CDR3: CASSLEPGVNTEAFF
length: 15
J: TRBJ1-1
V: TRBV5-1

CDR3: CASSLARLNTEAFF
length: 14
J: TRBJ1-1
V: TRBV5-8

CDR3: CASSDVGAQPQHF
length: 13
J: TRBJ1-5
V: TRBV6-1

CDR3: CAWGSDSNQPQHF
length: 13
J: TRBJ1-5
V: TRBV30

CDR3: CASSFASTDTQYF
length: 13
J: TRBJ2-3
V: TRBV27

CDR3: CASSQDRSTPTNEKLFF
length: 17
J: TRBJ1-4
V: TRBV4-1

CDR3: CASSPGGNEKLFF
length: 13
J: TRBJ1-4
V: TRBV3-1/TRBV3-2

CDR3: CASRSDLDTDTQYF
length: 14
J: TRBJ2-3
V: TRBV5-4

CDR3: CASSGTGEGPDTQYF
length: 15
J: TRBJ2-3
V: TRBV2

CDR3: CASSQDPPSGGHNEQFF
length: 17
J: TRBJ2-1
V: TRBV4-2

CDR3: CASSYSGRGAEKLFF
length: 15
J: TRBJ1-4
V: TRBV6-5

CDR3: CASSEGLRGRETQYF
length: 15
J: TRBJ2-5
V: TRBV4-1

CDR3: CASSGGTSGNTGELFF
length: 16
J: TRBJ2-2
V: TRBV5-1

CDR3: CAIRNRGNTEAFF
length: 13
J: TRBJ1-1
V: TRBV10-3

CDR3: CATSRRGANTEAFF
length: 14
J: TRBJ1-1
V: TRBV15

CDR3: CASSLVSVEYNGYTF
length: 15
J: TRBJ1-2
V: TRBV13

CDR3: CASRPVRAVTNYGYTF
length: 16
J: TRBJ1-2
V: TRBV2

CDR3: CAWSVQGATYGYTF
length: 14
J: TRBJ1-2
V: TRBV30

CDR3: CASSLTAGDFNYGYTF
length: 16
J: TRBJ1-2
V: TRBV5-6

CDR3: CASSHLDRETTEAFF
length: 15
J: TRBJ1-1
V: TRBV14

CDR3: CATSDTAPQRGELFF
length: 15
J: TRBJ2-2
V: TRBV24-1

CDR3: CASSVGSGSSYEQYF
length: 15
J: TRBJ2-7
V: TRBV9

CDR3: CSARVGTGQYF
length: 11
J: TRBJ2-7
V: TRBV20-1

CDR3: CATRTVDTQYF
length: 11
J: TRBJ2-3
V: TRBV6-5

CDR3: CASSVRFSNQPQHF
length: 14
J: TRBJ1-5
V: TRBV2

CDR3: CASSPTGRNIQYF
length: 13
J: TRBJ2-4
V: TRBV27

CDR3: CATSSQSHGEKLFF
length: 14
J: TRBJ1-4
V: TRBV15

CDR3: CASSLGQANYGYTF
length: 14
J: TRBJ1-2
V: TRBV5-4

CDR3: CASSPTFNQPQHF
length: 13
J: TRBJ1-5
V: TRBV6-5

CDR3: CASSFTGQGTGYGYTF
length: 16
J: TRBJ1-2
V: TRBV5-6

CDR3: CASSPLGAGATGQPQHF
length: 17
J: TRBJ1-5
V: TRBV27

CDR3: CASSSTRGGAEAFF
length: 14
J: TRBJ1-1
V: TRBV4-2

CDR3: CASSLLNTEAFF
length: 12
J: TRBJ1-1
V: TRBV11-2

CDR3: CASSLDRGILNTGELFF
length: 17
J: TRBJ2-2
V: TRBV5-6

CDR3: CASSLTSGGGSEAFF
length: 15
J: TRBJ1-1
V: TRBV5-4

CDR3: CASSLAGVSLNEQFF
length: 15
J: TRBJ2-1
V: TRBV7-8

CDR3: CASSRGPTGLDYGYTF
length: 16
J: TRBJ1-2
V: TRBV5-1

CDR3: CASSRGQGNQPQHF
length: 14
J: TRBJ1-5
V: TRBV3-1/TRBV3-2

CDR3: CASSLGTLNTGELFF
length: 15
J: TRBJ2-2
V: TRBV2

CDR3: CASSFSGGGGTEAFF
length: 15
J: TRBJ1-1
V: TRBV5-5

CDR3: CASSQIMESSGNTIYF
length: 16
J: TRBJ1-3
V: TRBV5-5